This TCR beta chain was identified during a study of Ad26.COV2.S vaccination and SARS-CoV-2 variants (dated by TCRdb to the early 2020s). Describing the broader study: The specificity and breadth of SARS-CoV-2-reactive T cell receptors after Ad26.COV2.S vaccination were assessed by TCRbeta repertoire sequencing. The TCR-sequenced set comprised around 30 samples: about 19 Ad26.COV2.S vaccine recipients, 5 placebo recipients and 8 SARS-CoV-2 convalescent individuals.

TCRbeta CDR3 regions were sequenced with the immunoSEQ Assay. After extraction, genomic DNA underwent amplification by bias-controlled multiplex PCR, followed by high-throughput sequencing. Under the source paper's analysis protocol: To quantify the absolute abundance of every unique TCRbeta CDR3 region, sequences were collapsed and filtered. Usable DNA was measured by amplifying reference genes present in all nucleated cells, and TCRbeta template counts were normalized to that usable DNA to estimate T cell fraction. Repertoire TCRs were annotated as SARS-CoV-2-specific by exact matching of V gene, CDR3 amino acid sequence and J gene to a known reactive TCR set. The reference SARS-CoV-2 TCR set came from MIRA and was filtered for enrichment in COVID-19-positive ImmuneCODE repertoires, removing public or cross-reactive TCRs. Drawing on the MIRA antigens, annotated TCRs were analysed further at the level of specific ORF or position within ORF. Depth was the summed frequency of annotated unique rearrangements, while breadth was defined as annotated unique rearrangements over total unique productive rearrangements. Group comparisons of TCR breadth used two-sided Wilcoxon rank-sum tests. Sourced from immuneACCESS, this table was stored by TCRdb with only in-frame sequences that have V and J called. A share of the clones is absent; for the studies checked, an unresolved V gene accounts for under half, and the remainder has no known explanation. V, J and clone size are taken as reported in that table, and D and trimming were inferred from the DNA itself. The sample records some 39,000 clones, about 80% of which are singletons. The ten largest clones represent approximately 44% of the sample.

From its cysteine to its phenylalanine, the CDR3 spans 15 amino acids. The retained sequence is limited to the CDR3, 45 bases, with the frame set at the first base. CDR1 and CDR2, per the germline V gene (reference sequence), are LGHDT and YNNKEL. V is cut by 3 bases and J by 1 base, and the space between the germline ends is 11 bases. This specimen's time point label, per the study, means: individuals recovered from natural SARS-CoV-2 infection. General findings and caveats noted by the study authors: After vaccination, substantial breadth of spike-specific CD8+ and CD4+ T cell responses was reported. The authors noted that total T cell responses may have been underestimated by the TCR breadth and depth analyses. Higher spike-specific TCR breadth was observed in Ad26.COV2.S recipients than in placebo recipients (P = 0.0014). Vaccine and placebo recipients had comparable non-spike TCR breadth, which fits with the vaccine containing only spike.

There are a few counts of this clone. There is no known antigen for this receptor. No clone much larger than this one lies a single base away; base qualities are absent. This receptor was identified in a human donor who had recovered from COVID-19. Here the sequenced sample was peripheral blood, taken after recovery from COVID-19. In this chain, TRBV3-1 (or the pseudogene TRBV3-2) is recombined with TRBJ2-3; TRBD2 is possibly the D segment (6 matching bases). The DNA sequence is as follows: TGTGCCAGCAGCCACGGGACTGGCGGCACAGATACGCAGTATTTT. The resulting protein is CASSHGTGGTDTQYF.